This T cell receptor beta chain originates from a study of blood T cell repertoires in COVID-19 (dated by TCRdb to 2020 to 2022). About the full investigation: The collaborator samples originated in the United States, Italy and Spain and spanned the acute and convalescent phases of COVID-19. The samples were drawn from two sources: the first 160 participants of the ongoing ImmuneRACE study, and 1,254 subjects contributed by 6 global collaborators. The repertoires were released in a freely available public database intended as a resource for research on the immune response to SARS-CoV-2. The prospective study material was composed of cDNA or gDNA derived from T cells, B-cell-depleted T cells, or PBMCs. The sample metadata nearly always contained a de-identified subject ID, COVID-19 status, age in years and sex. The dataset comprised deeply sampled blood TCRbeta repertoires from subjects exposed to, actively infected with, or recovered from COVID-19. HLA class I and class II types, where available, came from metadata supplied by the sample provider rather than from assay-based typing. General study outcomes and caveats: How much clinical and demographic metadata was included differed by source and by participant, and the metadata was provided uncurated.

A second Seattle source provided samples from volunteer blood donors who had recovered from COVID-19. The collaborating institutions used their own protocols to collect whole blood in K2EDTA tubes. For TCRbeta analysis, collaborators shipped samples in one of three forms: frozen whole blood, isolated PBMCs, or DNA extracted from either of those sample types. V sheds 5 bases and J sheds 0 bases, leaving 11 bases between their ends. Taken from the germline V gene (reference sequence), the CDR1 and CDR2 loops are SEHNR and FQNEAQ. The CDR3 starts with the cysteine, ends with the phenylalanine, and has 15 residues. Solely the CDR3 DNA is kept, with 45 bases framed from the first base. As regards this clone: Which antigen it targets is not known. The record has no base qualities; no much larger clone is one base away.

TCRbeta CDR3 regions were amplified from genomic DNA using the immunoSEQ Assay, a bias-controlled multiplex PCR. Processing in the source paper ran as follows. Nucleated cell counts per sample were estimated from amplification of reference gene primers within the assay. Sequence reads were collapsed and filtered to measure the absolute abundance of every unique TCRbeta CDR3 rearrangement. For each sample, productive Simpson clonality was calculated as the square root of Simpson's diversity index across productive rearrangements. TCRdb obtained this table from immuneACCESS and retained in-frame rearrangements with V and J assigned. These tables miss some clones; where compared with another copy, unresolved V genes account for less than half of the shortfall, and the remainder is unexplained. V and J calls and clone size are those listed in that table; D and trimming were worked out from the DNA. Present in this sample are about 140,000 clones, approximately 80% of which were seen just once. The top ten clones comprise approximately 3.5% of the sample.

The sequencing sample was made of peripheral blood. The rearrangement joined TRBV7-9 to TRBJ2-1; the D gene is perhaps TRBD2, on 6 matching bases. The TCR sequence derives from a man between 65 and 80 years old who had recovered from COVID-19. The nucleotide sequence is TGTGCCAGCAGCATCGGGCGGGACTCCTACAATGAGCAGTTCTTC. Its protein product is CASSIGRDSYNEQFF.